These 4 T cell receptor beta chains originate from one sample sequenced in a study of T cell responses to AZD1222 COVID-19 vaccine. Sequencing was performed with immunoSEQ multiplex PCR; in TCRdb, only in-frame clones are kept and a portion is missing. This sample has 130,000 to 150,000 clones; more than 75% occur once, and the top ten carry roughly 2%. Sequenced here: peripheral blood, sampled 28 days after the second AZD1222 dose. The receptors here all came from an adult who received the AZD1222 COVID-19 vaccine.

The chain is built from TRBV12-3 or TRBV12-4 and TRBJ1-2, with 7 positions matching TRBD1. J lost 7 bases, V lost 2 bases, and 4 bases had no gene match. This CDR3 spans 13 amino acids. The CDR3 spells CASSLNRGGGYTF. The CDR3, as DNA: TGTGCCAGCAGTTTAAACAGGGGAGGTGGCTACACCTTC.

The gene calls are TRBV7-9 and TRBJ2-5; D perhaps matches TRBD2 (7 bases). The CDR3 spans 15 residues. The V and J ends lost 5 bases and 5 bases respectively, with 18 bases between them. Germline V lookup: CDR1 SEHNR, CDR2 FQNEAQ (reference sequence). CDR3 DNA sequence: TGTGCCAGCAGCCCCGGGGGCCTGGGGGGGGAGACCCAGTACTTC. It translates to CASSPGGLGGETQYF.

The chain links TRBV19 to TRBJ1-1, with D possibly TRBD1 on 5 matching bases. CDR3 size: 14 residues. CDR1 is LNHDA and CDR2 is SQIVND in the germline V gene (reference sequence). Deletions cut 5 bases from V and 7 bases from J, with 17 bases between. The CDR3 coding sequence is TGTGCCAGTAGTTCCAAGAGGGGAGCTAATGAAGCTTTCTTT. Amino acids: CASSSKRGANEAFF. The whole variable domain, filled in from reference TRBV19 and TRBJ1-1, reads DGGITQSPKYLFRKEGQNVTLSCEQNLNHDAMYWYRQDPGQGLRLIYYSQIVNDFQKGDIAEGYSVSREKKESFPLTVTSAQKNPTAFYLCASSSKRGANEAFFGQGTRLTVV.

The chain employs TRBV9 and TRBJ2-3; tentatively, D is TRBD2 (6 bases). Germline V gene lookup returns CDR1 SGDLS and CDR2 YYNGEE. V lost 4 bases to trimming and J lost 1 base, with 16 bases between them. This CDR3 region has 16 residues. CDR3 residues: CASSPEGGGGTDTQYF. CDR3 in DNA: TGTGCCAGCAGCCCAGAAGGAGGCGGGGGCACAGATACGCAGTATTTT.